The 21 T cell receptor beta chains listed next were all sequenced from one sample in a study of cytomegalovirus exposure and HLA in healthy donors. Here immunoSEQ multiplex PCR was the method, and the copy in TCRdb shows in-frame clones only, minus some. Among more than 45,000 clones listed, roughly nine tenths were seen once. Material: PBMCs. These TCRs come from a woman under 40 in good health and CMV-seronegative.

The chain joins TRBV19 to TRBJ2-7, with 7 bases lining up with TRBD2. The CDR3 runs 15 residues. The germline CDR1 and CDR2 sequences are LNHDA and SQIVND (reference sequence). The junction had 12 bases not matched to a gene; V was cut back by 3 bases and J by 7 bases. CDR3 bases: TGTGCCAGTAGTATTGGTGCGGGACTAACGCGGGAGCAGTACTTC. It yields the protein CASSIGAGLTREQYF.

CDR3 DNA: TGTGCCAGCAGCTTAAGGGACATATATTTGAACACTGAAGCTTTCTTT. It is translated as CASSLRDIYLNTEAFF. The chain uses TRBV7-9 and TRBJ1-1, with TRBD1 as a possible D gene (6 bases). The CDR3 is 16 amino acids. V dropped 2 bases and J dropped 0 bases, with 13 bases sitting between them. Germline CDR1 reads SEHNR; CDR2 reads FQNEAQ (reference sequence).

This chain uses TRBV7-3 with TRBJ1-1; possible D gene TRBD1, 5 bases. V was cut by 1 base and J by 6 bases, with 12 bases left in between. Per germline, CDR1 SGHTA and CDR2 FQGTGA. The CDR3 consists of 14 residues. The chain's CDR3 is CASSLSGPGAEAFF. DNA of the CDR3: TGTGCCAGCAGCTTAAGTGGGCCGGGGGCTGAAGCTTTCTTT.

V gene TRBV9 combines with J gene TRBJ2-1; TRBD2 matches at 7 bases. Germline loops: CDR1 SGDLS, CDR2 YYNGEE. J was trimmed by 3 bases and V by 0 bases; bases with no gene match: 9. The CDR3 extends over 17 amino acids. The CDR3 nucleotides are TGTGCCAGCAGCGTAGATGAAACGGGAGGCTTCTACAATGAGCAGTTCTTC. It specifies CASSVDETGGFYNEQFF.

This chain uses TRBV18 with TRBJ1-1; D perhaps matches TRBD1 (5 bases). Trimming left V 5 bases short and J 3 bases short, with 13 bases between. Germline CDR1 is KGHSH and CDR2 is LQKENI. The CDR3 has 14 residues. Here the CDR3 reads CASSSNGADTEAFF. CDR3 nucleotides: TGTGCCAGCTCATCCAATGGGGCGGACACTGAAGCTTTCTTT.

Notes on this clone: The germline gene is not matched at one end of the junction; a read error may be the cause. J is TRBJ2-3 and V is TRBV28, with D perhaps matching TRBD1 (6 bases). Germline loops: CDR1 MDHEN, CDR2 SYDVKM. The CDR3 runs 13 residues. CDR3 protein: CASLKQGTDTQYF. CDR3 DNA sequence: TGTGCCAGCCTTAAACAGGGCACCGATACGCAGTATTTT.

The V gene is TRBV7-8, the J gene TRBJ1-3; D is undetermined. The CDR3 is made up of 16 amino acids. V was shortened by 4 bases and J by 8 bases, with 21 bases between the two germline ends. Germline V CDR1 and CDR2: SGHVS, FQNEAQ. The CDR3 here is CASSSERLTERYTIYF. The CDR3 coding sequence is TGTGCCAGCAGCTCTGAAAGACTGACCGAAAGATACACCATATATTTT.

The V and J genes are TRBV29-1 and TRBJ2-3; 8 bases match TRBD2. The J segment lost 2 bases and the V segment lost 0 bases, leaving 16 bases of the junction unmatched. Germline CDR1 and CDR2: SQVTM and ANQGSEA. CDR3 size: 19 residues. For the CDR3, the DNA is TGCAGCGTTGAAGATCGGAATATCGAGGGGACTAGAGTCACAGATACGCAGTATTTT. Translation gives CSVEDRNIEGTRVTDTQYF.

This CDR3 is CASSSGQGSYNEQFF. The CDR3 region has the DNA TGCGCCAGCAGCTCGGGACAGGGCTCCTACAATGAGCAGTTCTTC. The V call is TRBV5-1, the J call TRBJ2-1; 9 bases are shared with TRBD1. The germline V gene encodes CDR1 SGHRS and CDR2 YFSETQ. After removal of 3 bases from V and 0 bases from J, the junction contained 1 base not matched to a gene. The CDR3 is 15 residues long.

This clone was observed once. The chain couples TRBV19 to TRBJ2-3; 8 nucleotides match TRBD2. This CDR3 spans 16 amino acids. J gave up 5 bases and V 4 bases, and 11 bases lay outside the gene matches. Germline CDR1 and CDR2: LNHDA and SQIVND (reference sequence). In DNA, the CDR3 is TGTGCCAGTAGTACCCGGACTAGCCCATCACGAGATACGCAGTATTTT. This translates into CASSTRTSPSRDTQYF.

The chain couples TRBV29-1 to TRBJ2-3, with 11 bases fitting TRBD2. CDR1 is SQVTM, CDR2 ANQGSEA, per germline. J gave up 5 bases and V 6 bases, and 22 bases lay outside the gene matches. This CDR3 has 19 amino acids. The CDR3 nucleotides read TGCAGCGTCAGGGGCGGGAGACTCGATAGCGGGAGGGCGATAGATACGCAGTATTTT. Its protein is CSVRGGRLDSGRAIDTQYF.

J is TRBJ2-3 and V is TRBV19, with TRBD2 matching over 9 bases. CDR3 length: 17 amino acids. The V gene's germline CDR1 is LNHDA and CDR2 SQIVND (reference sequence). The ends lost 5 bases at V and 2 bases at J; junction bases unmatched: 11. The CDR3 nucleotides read TGTGCCAGTAGTGGTAAATTAGCGGGAGTTCCCACAGATACGCAGTATTTT. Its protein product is CASSGKLAGVPTDTQYF.

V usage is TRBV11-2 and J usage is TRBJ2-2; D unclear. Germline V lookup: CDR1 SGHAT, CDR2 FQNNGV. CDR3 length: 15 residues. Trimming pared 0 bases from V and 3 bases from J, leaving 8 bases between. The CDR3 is CASSLEVQYTGELFF. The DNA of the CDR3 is TGTGCCAGCAGCTTAGAGGTCCAGTACACCGGGGAGCTGTTTTTT. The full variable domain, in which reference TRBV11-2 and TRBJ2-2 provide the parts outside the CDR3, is EAGVAQSPRYKIIEKRQSVAFWCNPISGHATLYWYQQILGQGPKLLIQFQNNGVVDDSQLPKDRFSAERLKGVDSTLKIQPAKLEDSAVYLCASSLEVQYTGELFFGEGSRLTVL.

CDR3 nucleotide sequence: TGTGCCAGCAGTGAAGCGGGGCAGAACACTGAAGCTTTCTTT. It specifies CASSEAGQNTEAFF. V is TRBV6-1 and J is TRBJ1-1, with TRBD1 as a possible D gene (5 bases). Germline assignment: CDR1 MNHNS and CDR2 SASEGT. V lost 0 bases, J lost 1 base, and 6 bases lay in between. The length of the CDR3 is 14 residues.

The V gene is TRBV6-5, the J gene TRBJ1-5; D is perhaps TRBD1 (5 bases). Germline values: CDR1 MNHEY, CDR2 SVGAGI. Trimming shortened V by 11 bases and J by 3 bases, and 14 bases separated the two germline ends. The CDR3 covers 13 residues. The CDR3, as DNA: TGTGCCGCCTCCAGGGTATACAATCAGCCCCAGCATTTT. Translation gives CAASRVYNQPQHF.

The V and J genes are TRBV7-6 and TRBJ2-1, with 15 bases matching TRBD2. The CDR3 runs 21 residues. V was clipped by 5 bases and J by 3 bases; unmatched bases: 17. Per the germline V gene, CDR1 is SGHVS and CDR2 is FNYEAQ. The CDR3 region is CASSQKPGLAGGSSNYNEQFF. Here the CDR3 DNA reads TGTGCCAGCAGCCAAAAACCGGGACTAGCGGGAGGATCAAGTAACTACAATGAGCAGTTCTTC.

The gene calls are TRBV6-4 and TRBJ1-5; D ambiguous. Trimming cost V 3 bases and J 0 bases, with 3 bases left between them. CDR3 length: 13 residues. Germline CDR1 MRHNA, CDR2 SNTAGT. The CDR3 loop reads CASSEYSNQPQHF. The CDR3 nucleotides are TGTGCCAGCAGTGAGTATAGCAATCAGCCCCAGCATTTT.

The CDR3: CASSVAQSLTDTQYF. CDR3 nucleotide sequence: TGTGCCAGCAGCGTAGCCCAGTCCCTCACAGATACGCAGTATTTT. This chain connects TRBV9 to TRBJ2-3; D is undetermined. CDR1 SGDLS and CDR2 YYNGEE come from the germline V gene. The V end was cut by 0 bases, the J end by 2 bases, with 10 bases between. The CDR3 extends over 15 amino acids.

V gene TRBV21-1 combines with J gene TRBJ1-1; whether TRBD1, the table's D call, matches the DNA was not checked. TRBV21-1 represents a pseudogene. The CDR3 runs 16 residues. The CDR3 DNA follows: TGTGCCAGCAGCAAACCCGCAGGGGGCCTGAACACTGAAGCTTTCTTT. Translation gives CASSKPAGGLNTEAFF.

CDR3 nucleotide sequence: TGTGCCAGCAGCGTACTAGCGGATACCTACAATGAGCAGTTCTTC. The encoded protein is CASSVLADTYNEQFF. The gene calls are TRBV9 and TRBJ2-1; 7 bases fit TRBD2. V lost 1 base, J lost 2 bases, and 3 bases stayed unmatched. This CDR3 comprises 15 residues. Per germline, CDR1 SGDLS and CDR2 YYNGEE. The full variable domain, rest sourced from reference TRBV9 and TRBJ2-1, is DSGVTQTPKHLITATGQRVTLRCSPRSGDLSVYWYQQSLDQGLQFLIQYYNGEERAKGNILERFSAQQFPDLHSELNLSSLELGDSALYFCASSVLADTYNEQFFGPGTRLTVL.

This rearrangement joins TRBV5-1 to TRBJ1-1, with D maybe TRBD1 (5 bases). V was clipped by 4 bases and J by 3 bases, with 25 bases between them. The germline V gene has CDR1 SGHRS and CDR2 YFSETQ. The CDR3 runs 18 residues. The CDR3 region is CASSLGGRGLVVDTEAFF. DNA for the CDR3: TGCGCCAGCAGCCTGGGAGGGCGGGGGTTGGTAGTGGACACTGAAGCTTTCTTT.